These T cell receptor beta chains were read from a single sample in a study of blood T cell repertoires in COVID-19. Generated by immunoSEQ multiplex PCR, the TCRdb table keeps only in-frame clones and is missing some. The sample gives 260,000 or so clones, around 90% of which show up once; 2% to 3% is in the top ten. Input material: PBMCs or T cells enriched from blood (not recorded which). The receptors shown here come from a woman in her 30s with acute COVID-19. CDR3s include the opening cysteine and the closing phenylalanine or tryptophan. A D gene is named only where the DNA matches it firmly. Size values are once, few and many counts, or a class for expanded clones, and some rows have none.

CDR3 DNA	CDR3 protein	V gene	D gene	clone size	J gene	CDR3 length
TGTGCCAGCAGCCAAGATCTGTTCGGACTAGTCACCGGGGAGCTGTTTTTT	CASSQDLFGLVTGELFF	TRBV14	TRBD2	once	TRBJ2-2	17
TGTGCCAGCAGCATAAGACAGGGGAACACTGAAGCTTTCTTT	CASSIRQGNTEAFF	TRBV14	TRBD1	few	TRBJ1-1	14
TGTGCCAGCAGCTCCAGGGGGAGCAGGGGAAGCACAGATACGCAGTATTTT	CASSSRGSRGSTDTQYF	TRBV21-1	-	few	TRBJ2-3	17
TGCGCCAGCAGTTTCGCTAGCGGGGGGAACACCGGGGAGCTGTTTTTT	CASSFASGGNTGELFF	TRBV4-1	TRBD2	-	TRBJ2-2	16
TGTGCCAGCAGCCAAAGGGGGCTATCACCCCTCCACTTT	CASSQRGLSPLHF	TRBV14	TRBD1	once	TRBJ1-6	13
TGTGCCAGCAGCTATCCCCGAGGCACTGAAGCTTTCTTT	CASSYPRGTEAFF	TRBV5-4	-	-	TRBJ1-1	13
TGTGCCAGCAGCTTGGCCGAGAGCAATCAGCCCCAGCATTTT	CASSLAESNQPQHF	TRBV5-5	-	-	TRBJ1-5	14
TGTGCCAGCAGTTACTCGACAGTCCCTAATGAAAAACTGTTTTTT	CASSYSTVPNEKLFF	TRBV6-5	-	-	TRBJ1-4	15
TGCGCCAGCAGCCCCGGGAGGGAGGGAGGCTACACCTTC	CASSPGREGGYTF	TRBV4-3	-	-	TRBJ1-2	13
TGTGCCACCCGGTCAGATACGCAGTATTTT	CATRSDTQYF	TRBV12-3/TRBV12-4	-	-	TRBJ2-3	10
TGCAGCGTTGACTCCGGGAATAATCAGCCCCAGCATTTT	CSVDSGNNQPQHF	TRBV29-1	-	once	TRBJ1-5	13
TGTGCCAGCAGCAGAACAGGGGGCGGCGACACTGAAGCTTTCTTT	CASSRTGGGDTEAFF	TRBV5-4	TRBD1	-	TRBJ1-1	15
TGCGCCAGCAGCGCCAGACTAGACCGCACAGATACGCAGTATTTT	CASSARLDRTDTQYF	TRBV5-1	-	-	TRBJ2-3	15
TGTGCCAGCAGCGTAGCTAGCGGGGAGGTATATGAGCAGTTCTTC	CASSVASGEVYEQFF	TRBV9	TRBD2	-	TRBJ2-1	15
TGTGCCTGGAGTGCGGAGACCGGAACCTATGAAAAACTGTTTTTT	CAWSAETGTYEKLFF	TRBV30	-	once	TRBJ1-4	15
TGTGCCAGCAGCTTAGCTTTGGGAGCAGAAGATACGCAGTATTTT	CASSLALGAEDTQYF	TRBV7-2	-	-	TRBJ2-3	15
TGTGCCACCGGGGGTCAACCTTGGTCACCCCTCCACTTT	CATGGQPWSPLHF	TRBV6-5	-	few	TRBJ1-6	13